These T cell receptor beta chains were read from a single sample in a study of a mutant IDH1 vaccine in newly diagnosed glioma. Their antigen targets remain unknown. Clones were sequenced by immunoSEQ multiplex PCR, and TCRdb holds only the in-frame ones, with some missing. This repertoire shows fewer than 60,000 clones, roughly two thirds found once; its top ten account for around 4.8%. The material sequenced was peripheral blood mononuclear cells (PBMCs), taken from a glioma patient whose treatment included an IDH1 peptide vaccine. These receptors all come from a man in his forties with glioma. Some clones in this sample may be carry-over from other donors' samples. Both conserved end residues are part of each CDR3. The D gene is left open where the match is weak. Clone size is stated in some rows and not others, as once, few, many or a class when expanded.

clone size	D gene	V gene	J gene	CDR3 protein	CDR3 DNA
.	TRBD2	TRBV6-5	TRBJ2-3	CASSYSGGPRSTQYF	TGTGCCAGCAGTTACAGCGGGGGCCCAAGGAGTACGCAGTATTTT
.	TRBD1	TRBV6-6	TRBJ2-3	CASSTRDRGSDTQYF	TGTGCCAGCAGTACCCGGGACAGGGGTTCAGATACGCAGTATTTT
few	.	TRBV5-1	TRBJ1-2	CASSFADGYGYTF	TGCGCCAGCAGCTTTGCGGACGGCTATGGCTACACCTTC
.	TRBD1	TRBV9	TRBJ1-1	CASSQGGGQGEAFF	TGTGCCAGCAGCCAGGGGGGGGGTCAGGGTGAAGCTTTCTTT
.	.	TRBV9	TRBJ2-7	CASSAHSGTPYEQYF	TGTGCCAGCAGCGCACACTCCGGGACTCCCTACGAGCAGTACTTC
.	TRBD2	TRBV19	TRBJ2-5	CASSMSGGAGGPGTQYF	TGTGCCAGTAGTATGTCCGGGGGAGCGGGGGGCCCGGGGACCCAGTACTTC
.	.	TRBV2	TRBJ2-1	CASLQGSSYNEQFF	TGTGCCAGCCTCCAGGGGAGCTCCTACAATGAGCAGTTCTTC
.	TRBD1	TRBV5-5	TRBJ1-6	CASSLEGQGIHPLHF	TGTGCCAGCAGCTTGGAAGGACAGGGAATTCATCCCCTCCACTTT
few	.	TRBV6-6	TRBJ1-6	CASSYLGQNNSPLHF	TGTGCCAGCAGTTACCTAGGACAGAATAATTCACCCCTCCACTTT
few	.	TRBV29-1	TRBJ2-6	CSVATSSGANVLTF	TGCAGCGTTGCCACTAGCTCTGGGGCCAACGTCCTGACTTTC
.	.	TRBV5-1	TRBJ2-1	CASSPTGGQNNEQFF	TGCGCCAGCAGCCCCACGGGGGGCCAAAACAATGAGCAGTTCTTC
.	TRBD2	TRBV4-2	TRBJ2-1	CASSLSGTSSVNEQFF	TGTGCCAGCAGCCTATCCGGGACTAGCAGTGTTAATGAGCAGTTCTTC
.	TRBD1	TRBV2	TRBJ1-1	CASILQGAFGATEAFF	TGTGCCAGCATTCTACAGGGGGCCTTTGGGGCCACTGAAGCTTTCTTT
.	TRBD1	TRBV2	TRBJ1-1	CASRTDRGTEAFF	TGTGCCAGCAGAACTGACAGGGGGACTGAAGCTTTCTTT
.	.	TRBV5-1	TRBJ2-7	CASSVLVGAYEQYF	TGCGCCAGCAGCGTACTAGTTGGGGCCTACGAGCAGTACTTC
.	.	TRBV5-5	TRBJ2-7	CASSLYYQGSYEQYF	TGTGCCAGCAGCTTGTATTATCAGGGCTCCTACGAGCAGTACTTC
.	.	TRBV7-6	TRBJ1-3	CASSLAQGGSGNTIYF	TGTGCCAGCAGCTTAGCTCAGGGCGGTTCTGGAAACACCATATATTTT
.	TRBD1	TRBV6-5	TRBJ1-1	CASSFQGARAEAFF	TGTGCCAGCAGCTTCCAGGGGGCGCGGGCTGAAGCTTTCTTT
once	TRBD1	TRBV5-1	TRBJ2-7	CASSLGTGDSYEQYF	TGCGCCAGCAGCTTGGGGACAGGGGACTCCTACGAGCAGTACTTC
.	.	TRBV5-4	TRBJ2-3	CASSSGRGMSTDTQYF	TGTGCCAGCAGCTCAGGACGCGGGATGAGCACAGATACGCAGTATTTT
.	.	TRBV5-6	TRBJ1-2	CASSLERGLDGYTF	TGTGCCAGCAGCTTGGAAAGGGGCCTAGACGGCTACACCTTC
.	.	TRBV5-5	TRBJ1-1	CASSLWAEAFF	TGTGCCAGCAGTCTGTGGGCTGAAGCTTTCTTT
.	TRBD1	TRBV5-8	TRBJ2-3	CASSYGTGKGDTQYF	TGTGCCAGCAGCTACGGGACAGGGAAAGGAGATACGCAGTATTTT
.	.	TRBV5-6	TRBJ2-3	CASSLADTQYF	TGTGCCAGCAGCTTGGCAGATACGCAGTATTTT
.	.	TRBV6-1	TRBJ1-3	CASFVTDSGNTIYF	TGTGCCAGCTTTGTGACAGACTCTGGAAACACCATATATTTT
.	.	TRBV29-1	TRBJ2-6	CSVEDARQRDTPGANVLTF	TGCAGCGTTGAAGATGCCAGGCAGAGGGATACTCCTGGGGCCAACGTCCTGACTTTC
.	.	TRBV7-8	TRBJ1-1	CASSPGFTEAFF	TGTGCCAGCAGCCCCGGGTTCACTGAAGCTTTCTTT
.	.	TRBV30	TRBJ2-7	CAWSRTYEQYF	TGTGCCTGGAGCCGGACTTACGAGCAGTACTTC
.	TRBD1	TRBV4-1	TRBJ2-2	CASSHRQGAETGELFF	TGCGCCAGCAGCCACCGACAGGGGGCTGAAACCGGGGAGCTGTTTTTT
.	.	TRBV18	TRBJ2-5	CASSSRLEETQYF	TGTGCCAGCTCATCGCGACTAGAGGAGACCCAGTACTTC
.	TRBD2	TRBV7-6	TRBJ2-6	CASSLFAGDSGANVLTF	TGTGCCAGCAGCTTATTCGCGGGAGACTCTGGGGCCAACGTCCTGACTTTC